This entry features one T cell receptor beta chain sequence. The sample originates from a study of early stage breast cancer tumors. Germline-derived CDR1 and CDR2 are LGHNA and YSLEER. V was trimmed by 0 bases and J by 4 bases, leaving 13 bases between them. This CDR3 is built from 16 residues. The repertoire was sequenced with immunoSEQ multiplex PCR; TCRdb's copy has only in-frame clones and lacks some. Of 25,000 to 35,000 clones in the sample, roughly 77% were seen once. The source of this sequence is a person between 30 and 45 years old with breast cancer. This chain connects TRBV4-3 to TRBJ2-1; D is perhaps TRBD2 (6 bases). The sample consisted of breast tumor tissue. Written as DNA, the CDR3 is TGCGCCAGCAGCCAAGATGGGCCTAGCGAGTACAATGAGCAGTTCTTC. Its protein product is CASSQDGPSEYNEQFF.